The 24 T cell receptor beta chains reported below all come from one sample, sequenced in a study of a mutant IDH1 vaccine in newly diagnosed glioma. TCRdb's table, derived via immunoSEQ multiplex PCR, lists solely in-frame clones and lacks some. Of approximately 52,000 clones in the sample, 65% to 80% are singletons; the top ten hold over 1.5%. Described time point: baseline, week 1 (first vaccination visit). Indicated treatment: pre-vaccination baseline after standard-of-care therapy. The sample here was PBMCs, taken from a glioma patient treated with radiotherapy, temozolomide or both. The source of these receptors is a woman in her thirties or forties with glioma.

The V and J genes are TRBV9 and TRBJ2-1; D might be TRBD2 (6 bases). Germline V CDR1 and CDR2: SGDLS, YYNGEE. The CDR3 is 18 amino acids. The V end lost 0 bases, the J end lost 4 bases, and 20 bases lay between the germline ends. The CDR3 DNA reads TGTGCCAGCAGCGTAGGTTATCGGTCGGGAGAGACGTACAATGAGCAGTTCTTC. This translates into CASSVGYRSGETYNEQFF.

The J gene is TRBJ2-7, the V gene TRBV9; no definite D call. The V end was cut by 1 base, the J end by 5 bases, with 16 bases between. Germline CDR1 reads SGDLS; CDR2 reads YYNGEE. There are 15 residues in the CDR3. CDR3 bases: TGTGCCAGCAGCGTATTACCGGGTCCTCAAGACGAGCAGTACTTC. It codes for CASSVLPGPQDEQYF.

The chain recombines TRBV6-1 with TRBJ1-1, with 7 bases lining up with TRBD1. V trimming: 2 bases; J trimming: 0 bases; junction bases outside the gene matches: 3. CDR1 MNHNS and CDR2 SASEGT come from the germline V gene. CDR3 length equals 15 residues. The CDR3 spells CASSEQGGLNTEAFF. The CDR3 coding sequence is TGTGCCAGCAGTGAACAGGGGGGACTGAACACTGAAGCTTTCTTT.

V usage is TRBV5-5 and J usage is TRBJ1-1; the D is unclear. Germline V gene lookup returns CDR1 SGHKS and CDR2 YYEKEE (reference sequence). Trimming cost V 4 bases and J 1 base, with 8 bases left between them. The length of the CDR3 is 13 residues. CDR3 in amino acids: CASSAPGNTEAFF. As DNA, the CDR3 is TGTGCCAGCAGCGCGCCGGGGAACACTGAAGCTTTCTTT.

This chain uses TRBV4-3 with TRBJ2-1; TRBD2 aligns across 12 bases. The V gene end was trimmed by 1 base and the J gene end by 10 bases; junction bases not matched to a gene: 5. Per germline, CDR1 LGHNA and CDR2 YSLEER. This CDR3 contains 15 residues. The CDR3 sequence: CASSQGLAGGYEQFF. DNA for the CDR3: TGCGCCAGCAGCCAAGGGCTAGCGGGGGGGTACGAGCAGTTCTTC.

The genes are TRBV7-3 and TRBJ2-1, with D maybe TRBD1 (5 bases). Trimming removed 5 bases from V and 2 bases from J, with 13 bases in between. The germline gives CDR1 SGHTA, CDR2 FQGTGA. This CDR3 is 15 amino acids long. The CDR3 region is CASSRQGLPYNEQFF. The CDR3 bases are TGTGCCAGCAGCAGGCAGGGATTACCCTACAATGAGCAGTTCTTC.

CDR3 DNA: TGTGCCAGTAGTACCTCCCCGGGGGGATCGAGTACTTTCTTT. It translates to CASSTSPGGSSTFF. The chain is built from TRBV19 and TRBJ1-1; a possible D gene is TRBD1 (5 bases). The germline V gene has CDR1 LNHDA and CDR2 SQIVND (reference sequence). The length of the CDR3 is 14 residues. Trimming took off 4 bases at V and 12 bases at J, with 21 bases between the two ends.

Here the CDR3 reads CASSLGQSYEQYF. Here the CDR3 DNA reads TGCGCCAGCAGCCTGGGACAGTCCTACGAGCAGTACTTC. The chain employs TRBV5-1 and TRBJ2-7; 7 positions agree with TRBD1. Germline V gene data show CDR1 as SGHRS and CDR2 as YFSETQ. Trimming at V came to 4 bases and at J to 1 base, leaving 2 bases not matched to a gene. The length of the CDR3 is 13 residues. Using reference TRBV5-1 and TRBJ2-7 for the parts outside the CDR3, the full variable domain is KAGVTQTPRYLIKTRGQQVTLSCSPISGHRSVSWYQQTPGQGLQFLFEYFSETQRNKGNFPGRFSGRQFSNSRSEMNVSTLELGDSALYLCASSLGQSYEQYFGPGTRLTVT.

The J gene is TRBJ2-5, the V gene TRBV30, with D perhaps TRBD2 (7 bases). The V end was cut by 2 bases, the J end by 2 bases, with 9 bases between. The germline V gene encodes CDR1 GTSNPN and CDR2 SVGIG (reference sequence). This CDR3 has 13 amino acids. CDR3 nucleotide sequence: TGTGCCTGGAGTAGGGGGGGGCAAGAGACCCAGTACTTC. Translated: CAWSRGGQETQYF.

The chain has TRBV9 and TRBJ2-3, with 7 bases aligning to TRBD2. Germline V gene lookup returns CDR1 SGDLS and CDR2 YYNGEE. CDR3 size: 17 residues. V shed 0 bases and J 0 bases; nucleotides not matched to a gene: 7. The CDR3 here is CASSVGVSGASTDTQYF. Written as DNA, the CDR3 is TGTGCCAGCAGCGTAGGGGTGAGCGGGGCTAGCACAGATACGCAGTATTTT.

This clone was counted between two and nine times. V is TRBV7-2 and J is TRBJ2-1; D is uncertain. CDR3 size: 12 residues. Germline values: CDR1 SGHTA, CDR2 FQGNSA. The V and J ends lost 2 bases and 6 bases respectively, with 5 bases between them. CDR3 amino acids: CASSLTLNEQFF. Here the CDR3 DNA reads TGTGCCAGCAGCTTAACCCTCAATGAGCAGTTCTTC.

The CDR3 spells CASSVGSGVLSYEQYF. CDR3 in DNA: TGTGCCAGCAGCGTAGGGTCAGGGGTCTTGTCCTACGAGCAGTACTTC. This chain links TRBV9 with TRBJ2-7, with D possibly TRBD1 on 6 matching bases. The CDR3 covers 16 residues. The V end was cut by 0 bases, the J end by 1 base, with 14 bases between. CDR1 and CDR2 (germline): SGDLS, YYNGEE.

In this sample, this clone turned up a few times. This CDR3 is CAWSIRGGTEAFF. The CDR3 DNA reads TGTGCCTGGAGTATCCGGGGAGGCACTGAAGCTTTCTTT. The V gene is TRBV30, the J gene TRBJ1-1; D is unresolved. The CDR3 totals 13 residues. V shed 2 bases and J shed 4 bases, with 11 bases lying between them. In germline, CDR1 is GTSNPN, CDR2 SVGIG (reference sequence).

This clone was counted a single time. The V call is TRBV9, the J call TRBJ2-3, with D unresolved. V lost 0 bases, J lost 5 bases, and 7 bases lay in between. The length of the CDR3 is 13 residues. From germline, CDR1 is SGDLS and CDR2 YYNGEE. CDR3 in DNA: TGTGCCAGCAGCGTAGGTCGCGAAGATACGCAGTATTTT. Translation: CASSVGREDTQYF.

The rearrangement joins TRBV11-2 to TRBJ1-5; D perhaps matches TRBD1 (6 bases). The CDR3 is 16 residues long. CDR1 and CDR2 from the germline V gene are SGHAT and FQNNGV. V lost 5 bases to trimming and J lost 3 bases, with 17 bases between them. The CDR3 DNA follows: TGTGCCAGCAGCCAGCCCTCGACAGGTTCCAATCAGCCCCAGCATTTT. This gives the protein CASSQPSTGSNQPQHF.

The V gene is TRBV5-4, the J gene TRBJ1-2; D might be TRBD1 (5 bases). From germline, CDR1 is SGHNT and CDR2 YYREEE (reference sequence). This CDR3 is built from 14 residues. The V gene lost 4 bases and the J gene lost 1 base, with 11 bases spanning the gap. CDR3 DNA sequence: TGTGCCAGCAGCGCCCCGACAGTTAACTATGGCTACACCTTC. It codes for CASSAPTVNYGYTF.

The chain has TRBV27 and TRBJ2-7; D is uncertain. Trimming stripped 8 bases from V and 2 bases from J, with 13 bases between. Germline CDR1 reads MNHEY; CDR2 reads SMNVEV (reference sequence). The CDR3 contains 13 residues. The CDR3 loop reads CASGHSAPYEQYF. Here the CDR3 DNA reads TGTGCCAGCGGGCATTCGGCCCCCTACGAGCAGTACTTC.

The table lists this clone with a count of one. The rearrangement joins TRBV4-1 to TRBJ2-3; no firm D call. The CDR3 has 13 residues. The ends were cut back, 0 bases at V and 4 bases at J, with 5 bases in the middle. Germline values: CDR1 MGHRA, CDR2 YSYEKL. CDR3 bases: TGCGCCAGCAGCCAAGAGGCAGCAGATACGCAGTATTTT. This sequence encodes CASSQEAADTQYF.

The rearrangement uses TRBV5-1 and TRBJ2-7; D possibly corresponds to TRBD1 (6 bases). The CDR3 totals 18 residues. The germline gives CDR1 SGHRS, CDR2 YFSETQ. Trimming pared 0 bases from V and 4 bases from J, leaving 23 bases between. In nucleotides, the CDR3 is TGCGCCAGCAGCTTGGTGGGAAAATGGCAGGGGAATATTTACGAGCAGTACTTC. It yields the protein CASSLVGKWQGNIYEQYF.

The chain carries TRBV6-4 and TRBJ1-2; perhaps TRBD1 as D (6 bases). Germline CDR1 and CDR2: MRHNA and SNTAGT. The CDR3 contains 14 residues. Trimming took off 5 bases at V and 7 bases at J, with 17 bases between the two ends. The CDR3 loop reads CASSPDRSQFGYTF. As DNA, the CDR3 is TGTGCCAGCAGTCCAGACAGGAGTCAGTTTGGCTACACCTTC.

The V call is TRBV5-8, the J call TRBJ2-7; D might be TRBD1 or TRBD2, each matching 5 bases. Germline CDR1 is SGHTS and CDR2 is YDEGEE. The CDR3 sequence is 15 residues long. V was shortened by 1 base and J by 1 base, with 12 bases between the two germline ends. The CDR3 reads CASSLPGPGSYEQYF. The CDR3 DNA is TGTGCCAGCAGCTTGCCGGGACCAGGGTCCTACGAGCAGTACTTC.

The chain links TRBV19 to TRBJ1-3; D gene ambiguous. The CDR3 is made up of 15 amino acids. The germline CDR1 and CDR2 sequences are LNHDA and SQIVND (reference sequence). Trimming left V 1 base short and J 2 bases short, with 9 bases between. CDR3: CASSIGAGTGNTIYF. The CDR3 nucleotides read TGTGCCAGTAGTATAGGAGCAGGAACTGGAAACACCATATATTTT.

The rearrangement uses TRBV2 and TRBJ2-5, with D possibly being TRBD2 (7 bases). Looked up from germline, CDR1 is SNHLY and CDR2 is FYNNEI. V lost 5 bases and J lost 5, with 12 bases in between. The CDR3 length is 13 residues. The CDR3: CASSTGGRETQYF. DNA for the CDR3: TGTGCCAGCAGTACCGGGGGGCGGGAGACCCAGTACTTC.

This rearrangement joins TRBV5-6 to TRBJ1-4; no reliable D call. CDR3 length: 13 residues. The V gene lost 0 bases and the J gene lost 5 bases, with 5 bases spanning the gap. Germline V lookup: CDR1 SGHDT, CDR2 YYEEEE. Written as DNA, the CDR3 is TGTGCCAGCAGCTTGGAAAGAAATGAAAAACTGTTTTTT. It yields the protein CASSLERNEKLFF.